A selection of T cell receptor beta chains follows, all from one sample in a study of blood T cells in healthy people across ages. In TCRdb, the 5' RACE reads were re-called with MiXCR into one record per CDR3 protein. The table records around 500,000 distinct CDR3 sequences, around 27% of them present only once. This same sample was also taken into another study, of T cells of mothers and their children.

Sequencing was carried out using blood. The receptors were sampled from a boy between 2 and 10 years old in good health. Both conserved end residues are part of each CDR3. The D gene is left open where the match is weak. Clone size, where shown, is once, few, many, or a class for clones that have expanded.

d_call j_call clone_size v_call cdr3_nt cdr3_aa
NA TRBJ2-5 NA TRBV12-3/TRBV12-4 TGTGCCAGCAGTTTAGTGTCAAGGAAAGAGACCCAGTACTTC CASSLVSRKETQYF
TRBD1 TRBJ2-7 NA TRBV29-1 TGCAGCGTTGAGGTCGGACAGGGCTACGAGCAGTACTTC CSVEVGQGYEQYF
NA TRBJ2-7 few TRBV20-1 TGCAGTGCTAGAGAGAGGGGCCTAGCTTACGAGCAGTACTTC CSARERGLAYEQYF
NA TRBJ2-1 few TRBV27 TGTGCCAGCAGTACGGGCCTCTACAATGAGCAGTTCTTC CASSTGLYNEQFF
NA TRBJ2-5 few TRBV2 TGTGCCAGCCGGGCCGGACAAGAGACCCAGTACTTC CASRAGQETQYF
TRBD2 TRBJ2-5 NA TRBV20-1 TGCAGTGCTAGTCCCCCGGGACTAGCCTATGAGACCCAGTACTTC CSASPPGLAYETQYF
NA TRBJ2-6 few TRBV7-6 TGTGCCAGCAGCTCGTCCGGGGGGGCCAACGTCCTGACTTTC CASSSSGGANVLTF
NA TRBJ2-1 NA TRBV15 TGTGCCACCAGCCCTTCCATGGGTGAGCAGTTCTTC CATSPSMGEQFF
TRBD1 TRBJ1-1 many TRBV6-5 TGTGCCAGCAGTCGGACAGGGGGCACTGAAGCTTTCTTT CASSRTGGTEAFF
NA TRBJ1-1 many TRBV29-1 TGCAGCGTTTATGGCGGAAACACTGAAGCTTTCTTT CSVYGGNTEAFF
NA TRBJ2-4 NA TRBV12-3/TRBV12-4 TGTGCCAGCAGTTTAGGGGGGCGGTGGACCAAAAACATTCAGTACTTC CASSLGGRWTKNIQYF
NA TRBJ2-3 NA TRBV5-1 TGCGCCAGCAGCCTGGGTCAACCCCCGGATACGCAGTATTTT CASSLGQPPDTQYF
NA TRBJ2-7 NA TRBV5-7 TGTGCCAGCAGCTTGGACCCGGGCCAGATTCCCCCCTGCGAGCAGTACTTC CASSLDPGQIPPCEQYF
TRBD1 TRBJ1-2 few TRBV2 TGTGCCAGCAGGTCGGGGACAGGGGTAAACTATGGCTACACCTTC CASRSGTGVNYGYTF
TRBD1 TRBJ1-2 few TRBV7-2 TGTGCCAGCAGCTACTCCTACAGACAGGGAAATGGCTACACCTTC CASSYSYRQGNGYTF
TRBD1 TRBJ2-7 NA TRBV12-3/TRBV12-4 TGTGCCAGCAGTTTGTCACGCCGGGACAGGGGCTACGAGCAGTACTTC CASSLSRRDRGYEQYF
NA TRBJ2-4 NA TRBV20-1 TGCAGTGCTAGAGATCAGGTAGCCCAGTACTTC CSARDQVAQYF
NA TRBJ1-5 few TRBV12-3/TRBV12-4 TGTGCCAGCAGTTTGGGGCGCTTAGTAAGCAATCAGCCCCAGCATTTT CASSLGRLVSNQPQHF
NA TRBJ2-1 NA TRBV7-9 TGTGCCAGCAGACCGCTAAGCGATGAGCAGTTCTTC CASRPLSDEQFF
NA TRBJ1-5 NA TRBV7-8 TGTGCCAGCAGCTTCTCCGCTGGGGGCAATCAGCCCCAGCATTTT CASSFSAGGNQPQHF